Listed below are T cell receptor beta chains from one sample, sequenced in a study of blood T cells in healthy people across ages. A single record per CDR3 protein comes from TCRdb applying MiXCR to the 5' RACE reads. Among hundreds of thousands of distinct CDR3 sequences listed, roughly 50% were seen once. The sample comprised blood. These receptor sequences come from a man aged 25 to 45 in good health. CDR3s include the opening cysteine and the closing phenylalanine or tryptophan. Fields, in order: J gene, V gene, D gene, clone size, CDR3 DNA, CDR3 protein. The D gene is left open where the match is weak. Size tells how often a clone was seen (once, few, many) or the class of an expanded clone, and some rows leave it out.

J gene: TRBJ2-5
V gene: TRBV5-1
D gene: .
clone size: .
CDR3 DNA: TGCGCCAGCAGCGAAGGGTCGGGCGAGGAGACCCAGTACTTC
CDR3 protein: CASSEGSGEETQYF

J gene: TRBJ1-1
V gene: TRBV29-1
D gene: .
clone size: .
CDR3 DNA: TGCAGCGTTGAGGTTTCGGTTGGAACTGAAGCTTTCTTT
CDR3 protein: CSVEVSVGTEAFF

J gene: TRBJ2-5
V gene: TRBV25-1
D gene: .
clone size: .
CDR3 DNA: TGTGCCAGCAGTGAATCGGGGGCGGGAAAGGAGGACCAGTACTTC
CDR3 protein: CASSESGAGKEDQYF

J gene: TRBJ2-7
V gene: TRBV24-1
D gene: .
clone size: few
CDR3 DNA: TGTGCCACCAGCGACGGAGACTCCTACGAGCAGTACTTC
CDR3 protein: CATSDGDSYEQYF

J gene: TRBJ2-7
V gene: TRBV29-1
D gene: .
clone size: few
CDR3 DNA: TGCAGCGTTGAGGGGACGGGTGACGAGCAGTACTTC
CDR3 protein: CSVEGTGDEQYF

J gene: TRBJ2-5
V gene: TRBV20-1
D gene: .
clone size: few
CDR3 DNA: TGCAGTGCTAGAGAGACAAGCAGGTCAGGTTTCGAGACCCAGTACTTC
CDR3 protein: CSARETSRSGFETQYF

J gene: TRBJ2-4
V gene: TRBV21-1
D gene: .
clone size: .
CDR3 DNA: TGTGCCAGCAGCAAAAGGGTAGCCAAAAACATTCAGTACTTC
CDR3 protein: CASSKRVAKNIQYF

J gene: TRBJ2-4
V gene: TRBV5-1
D gene: .
clone size: few
CDR3 DNA: TGCGCCAGCAGCTTCGGAGACGTTTTCGGCATTCAGTACTTC
CDR3 protein: CASSFGDVFGIQYF

J gene: TRBJ2-3
V gene: TRBV7-9
D gene: .
clone size: .
CDR3 DNA: TGTGCCAGCAGCTTTTACGGAGACCTACGCACAGATACGCAGTATTTT
CDR3 protein: CASSFYGDLRTDTQYF

J gene: TRBJ2-1
V gene: TRBV4-2
D gene: .
clone size: .
CDR3 DNA: TGTGCCAGCAGCCAAGGTGGGAGATCGGATGAGCAGTTCTTC
CDR3 protein: CASSQGGRSDEQFF

J gene: TRBJ1-2
V gene: TRBV20-1
D gene: .
clone size: .
CDR3 DNA: TGCAGTGCTAGGAACAGCACCCAATATCTCTACTATGGCTACACCTTC
CDR3 protein: CSARNSTQYLYYGYTF

J gene: TRBJ2-2
V gene: TRBV5-1
D gene: .
clone size: .
CDR3 DNA: TGCGCCAGCAGCAGAAGTAGGGAGAGAACCGGGGAGCTGTTTTTT
CDR3 protein: CASSRSRERTGELFF

J gene: TRBJ2-3
V gene: TRBV4-1
D gene: TRBD2
clone size: .
CDR3 DNA: TGCGCCAGCAGCAGAGGACTAGCCCACACAGATACGCAGTATTTT
CDR3 protein: CASSRGLAHTDTQYF

J gene: TRBJ2-7
V gene: TRBV29-1
D gene: TRBD1
clone size: few
CDR3 DNA: TGCAGCGTGACCGGGACAGGTCAATCCTACGAGCAGTACTTC
CDR3 protein: CSVTGTGQSYEQYF

J gene: TRBJ1-5
V gene: TRBV4-1
D gene: .
clone size: .
CDR3 DNA: TGCGCCAGCAACCAAGATCAGACTCCCGGGCCCCAGCATTTT
CDR3 protein: CASNQDQTPGPQHF

J gene: TRBJ2-5
V gene: TRBV15
D gene: .
clone size: .
CDR3 DNA: TGTGCCACCAGCAGAGATCGGATTGGCTTAAGGGCCCAGTACTTC
CDR3 protein: CATSRDRIGLRAQYF

J gene: TRBJ2-7
V gene: TRBV10-3
D gene: TRBD2
clone size: .
CDR3 DNA: TGTGCCATCAGTGGACTAGCGGGGGAGAACGAGCAGTACTTC
CDR3 protein: CAISGLAGENEQYF

J gene: TRBJ2-3
V gene: TRBV6-5
D gene: .
clone size: .
CDR3 DNA: TGTGCCAGCAACCGGTTACTAAGCACAGATACGCAGTATTTT
CDR3 protein: CASNRLLSTDTQYF

J gene: TRBJ2-3
V gene: TRBV20-1
D gene: .
clone size: .
CDR3 DNA: TGCAGTGCTCAAGGGAGAGATACGCAGTATTTT
CDR3 protein: CSAQGRDTQYF

J gene: TRBJ2-4
V gene: TRBV18
D gene: TRBD2
clone size: .
CDR3 DNA: TGTGCCAGCTCACCAAGTCCTAGCGGGATTCCGGGGGTCGGCAAAAACATTCAGTACTTC
CDR3 protein: CASSPSPSGIPGVGKNIQYF

J gene: TRBJ2-3
V gene: TRBV20-1
D gene: .
clone size: .
CDR3 DNA: TGCAGTGCTTTTGGCCGGGACACCTACACAGATACGCAGTATTTT
CDR3 protein: CSAFGRDTYTDTQYF

J gene: TRBJ2-7
V gene: TRBV6-2/TRBV6-3
D gene: TRBD2
clone size: .
CDR3 DNA: TGTGCCAGCAGTTACTCGACTAGCGGGACGTTCGAGCAGTACTTC
CDR3 protein: CASSYSTSGTFEQYF

J gene: TRBJ2-7
V gene: TRBV18
D gene: TRBD2
clone size: once
CDR3 DNA: TGTGCCAGCTCACCAGCGACTAGCGGGGGATTCTACGAGCAGTACTTC
CDR3 protein: CASSPATSGGFYEQYF

J gene: TRBJ2-3
V gene: TRBV6-2/TRBV6-3
D gene: .
clone size: .
CDR3 DNA: TGTGCCAGCAGTAGACACGGAGGGGATACGCAGTATTTT
CDR3 protein: CASSRHGGDTQYF

J gene: TRBJ2-5
V gene: TRBV10-1
D gene: .
clone size: .
CDR3 DNA: TGCGCCAGCAGTGAGTCAGGCAGGCTGGAGACCCAGTACTTC
CDR3 protein: CASSESGRLETQYF

J gene: TRBJ2-3
V gene: TRBV6-2/TRBV6-3
D gene: .
clone size: .
CDR3 DNA: TGTGCCAGCGGGACGGCTAGCTTCGCGCAGTATTTT
CDR3 protein: CASGTASFAQYF

J gene: TRBJ2-1
V gene: TRBV6-2/TRBV6-3
D gene: TRBD2
clone size: .
CDR3 DNA: TGTGCCTCAGCATCGGCCTCTAGCGGGCCTTACAATGAGCAGTTCTTC
CDR3 protein: CASASASSGPYNEQFF

J gene: TRBJ2-1
V gene: TRBV2
D gene: .
clone size: .
CDR3 DNA: TGTGCCACCTTGGGGAAAGCGGTGCGGGCCCCCTACAATGAGCAGTTCTTC
CDR3 protein: CATLGKAVRAPYNEQFF

J gene: TRBJ2-1
V gene: TRBV5-1
D gene: TRBD1
clone size: .
CDR3 DNA: TGCGCCAGCAGCGGGGGGACAGGGAGCGAAAATGAGCAGTTCTTC
CDR3 protein: CASSGGTGSENEQFF

J gene: TRBJ2-7
V gene: TRBV10-1
D gene: .
clone size: .
CDR3 DNA: TGCGCCAGCGCACGGGGAATGGGCAAAAGCTCCTACGAGCAGTACTTC
CDR3 protein: CASARGMGKSSYEQYF

J gene: TRBJ2-5
V gene: TRBV25-1
D gene: .
clone size: .
CDR3 DNA: TGTGCCAGCAGTGAATATTTTCTAGAGCAGCGGGAGACCCAGTACTTC
CDR3 protein: CASSEYFLEQRETQYF

J gene: TRBJ2-1
V gene: TRBV27
D gene: TRBD2
clone size: once
CDR3 DNA: TGTGCCAGCAGACCCGACGGGACTAGCGGCTACAATGAGCAGTTCTTC
CDR3 protein: CASRPDGTSGYNEQFF

J gene: TRBJ1-2
V gene: TRBV2
D gene: TRBD1
clone size: .
CDR3 DNA: TGTGCCAGCAGTCTTCGACAGGGTAAAGCTCTAAACTATGGCTACACCTTC
CDR3 protein: CASSLRQGKALNYGYTF

J gene: TRBJ2-1
V gene: TRBV20-1
D gene: .
clone size: few
CDR3 DNA: TGCAGTGCGGGAGGGACAGGATTGGGACTCAATGAGCAGTTCTTC
CDR3 protein: CSAGGTGLGLNEQFF

J gene: TRBJ1-2
V gene: TRBV6-4
D gene: .
clone size: .
CDR3 DNA: TGTGCCAGCAGGGAGGTGGACAGTTTTTCCTATGGCTACACCTTC
CDR3 protein: CASREVDSFSYGYTF

J gene: TRBJ2-1
V gene: TRBV20-1
D gene: TRBD2
clone size: .
CDR3 DNA: TGCAGTGCTAGGCCGGGGCTAGCGGGTTATGGTTGGGAGCAGTTCTTC
CDR3 protein: CSARPGLAGYGWEQFF

J gene: TRBJ2-3
V gene: TRBV9
D gene: .
clone size: few
CDR3 DNA: TGTGCCAGCAGCGTAGTAGCGGAACGCACAGATACGCAGTATTTT
CDR3 protein: CASSVVAERTDTQYF

J gene: TRBJ2-5
V gene: TRBV6-5
D gene: .
clone size: .
CDR3 DNA: TGTGCCAGCAGTGACTCTAGAGGGCTTGAGCAGTACTTC
CDR3 protein: CASSDSRGLEQYF

J gene: TRBJ2-6
V gene: TRBV5-1
D gene: .
clone size: few
CDR3 DNA: TGCGCCAGCACCTTCCCCGGGGCCAACGTCCTGACTTTC
CDR3 protein: CASTFPGANVLTF

J gene: TRBJ2-3
V gene: TRBV28
D gene: .
clone size: .
CDR3 DNA: TGCGCCAGCAGCCGCTCCTTCACAGATACGCAGTATTTT
CDR3 protein: CASSRSFTDTQYF

J gene: TRBJ2-7
V gene: TRBV7-9
D gene: .
clone size: .
CDR3 DNA: TGTGCCAGCGCGGTGGCGGTATACGAGCAGTACTTC
CDR3 protein: CASAVAVYEQYF

J gene: TRBJ2-1
V gene: TRBV6-6
D gene: .
clone size: .
CDR3 DNA: TGTGCCAGCAGTTACGGGGGACTCCAAATTATCTCGGGTGAGCAGTTCTTC
CDR3 protein: CASSYGGLQIISGEQFF

J gene: TRBJ2-3
V gene: TRBV29-1
D gene: .
clone size: .
CDR3 DNA: TGCAGCGTTGAACCCGGCGGGACGAGCACAGATACGCAGTATTTT
CDR3 protein: CSVEPGGTSTDTQYF

J gene: TRBJ2-7
V gene: TRBV4-2
D gene: .
clone size: .
CDR3 DNA: TGTGCCAGCAGCCAAGAGATGACAGTAGCCTACGAGCAGTACTTC
CDR3 protein: CASSQEMTVAYEQYF

J gene: TRBJ1-2
V gene: TRBV5-1
D gene: .
clone size: .
CDR3 DNA: TGCGCCAGCAGCTTGTCCGGCGCTGGACGGTCTCTTGGCTACACCTTC
CDR3 protein: CASSLSGAGRSLGYTF

J gene: TRBJ2-6
V gene: TRBV6-5
D gene: .
clone size: .
CDR3 DNA: TGTGCCAGCAGTTACGACAGCAGAAGCGTCCTGACTTTC
CDR3 protein: CASSYDSRSVLTF

J gene: TRBJ1-2
V gene: TRBV20-1
D gene: TRBD1
clone size: .
CDR3 DNA: TGCAGTGCTAGAGGACAGGGAGCTAACTATGGCTACACCTTC
CDR3 protein: CSARGQGANYGYTF